These T cell receptor beta chains were read from a single sample in a study of T cells after yellow fever vaccination. TCRdb recomputed calls from the 5' RACE reads with MiXCR, one row per CDR3 protein. Of under 400,000 distinct CDR3 sequences in the sample, 12% are singletons; the top ten hold approximately 3.4%. This specimen consisted of CD4+ T cells sorted from PBMCs, obtained 15 days after the yellow fever booster vaccination. The receptors stem from a man between 18 and 35 years old who received the YFV17D yellow fever vaccine. CDR3s include the opening cysteine and the closing phenylalanine or tryptophan. A D gene is named only where the DNA matches it firmly. The size of a clone is reported for some rows only, either as once, few or many, or as a class for expanded clones.

V gene: TRBV28; clone size: .; J gene: TRBJ2-1; D gene: .; CDR3 DNA: TGTGCCAGCAGCCGTGGAGGGTACAATGAGCAGTTCTTC; CDR3 protein: CASSRGGYNEQFF
V gene: TRBV4-3; clone size: few; J gene: TRBJ1-3; D gene: TRBD1; CDR3 DNA: TGCGCCAGCAGCCAATCCTCCGGGACAGTTTTTTCTGGAAACACCATATATTTT; CDR3 protein: CASSQSSGTVFSGNTIYF
V gene: TRBV11-2; clone size: .; J gene: TRBJ2-3; D gene: .; CDR3 DNA: TGTGCCAGCAGCCGTCGGCCGGACACAGATACGCAGTATTTT; CDR3 protein: CASSRRPDTDTQYF
V gene: TRBV7-3; clone size: .; J gene: TRBJ2-1; D gene: .; CDR3 DNA: TGTGCCAGCAGCTTAGGTCTGGTGGGTGGCGGGAACCGGCAGTTCTTC; CDR3 protein: CASSLGLVGGGNRQFF
V gene: TRBV7-9; clone size: .; J gene: TRBJ1-3; D gene: .; CDR3 DNA: TGTGCCAGCAGCCCCGGACTGCTTGCAAACACCATATATTTT; CDR3 protein: CASSPGLLANTIYF
V gene: TRBV12-3/TRBV12-4; clone size: .; J gene: TRBJ2-1; D gene: .; CDR3 DNA: TGTGCCAGCAGTTCGGGGTTGTGGGGCCGCAGAAGGCCAATTAACTCCTACAATGAGCAGTTCTTC; CDR3 protein: CASSSGLWGRRRPINSYNEQFF
V gene: TRBV6-5; clone size: few; J gene: TRBJ2-5; D gene: TRBD2; CDR3 DNA: TGTGCCAGCAGTCAATCCCTTATAGCGGGGGAGCGGGAGACCCAGTACTTC; CDR3 protein: CASSQSLIAGERETQYF
V gene: TRBV30; clone size: .; J gene: TRBJ1-2; D gene: TRBD1; CDR3 DNA: TGTGCCTGGAGTGAGGACAGGGACCCCTATGGCTACACCTTC; CDR3 protein: CAWSEDRDPYGYTF
V gene: TRBV6-5; clone size: .; J gene: TRBJ1-1; D gene: TRBD1; CDR3 DNA: TGTGCCAGCAGTTACAAAACACAGGGGGGGGCTAACACTGAAGCTTTCTTT; CDR3 protein: CASSYKTQGGANTEAFF
V gene: TRBV12-3/TRBV12-4; clone size: .; J gene: TRBJ2-6; D gene: TRBD1; CDR3 DNA: TGTGCCAGCAGTTCCCAGGGGGCTGGGGCCAACGTCCTGACTTTC; CDR3 protein: CASSSQGAGANVLTF
V gene: TRBV4-3; clone size: .; J gene: TRBJ2-5; D gene: .; CDR3 DNA: TGCGCCAGCAGCCAAGAACGGTGGAGGCAAGAGACCCAGTACTTC; CDR3 protein: CASSQERWRQETQYF
V gene: TRBV30; clone size: .; J gene: TRBJ2-7; D gene: TRBD1; CDR3 DNA: TGTGCCTGGAACCGGGGACAGGGAAGCGAGCAGTACTTC; CDR3 protein: CAWNRGQGSEQYF
V gene: TRBV4-1; clone size: .; J gene: TRBJ1-6; D gene: .; CDR3 DNA: TGCGCCAGCAGCCAAGATCGTGGGACACCCCTCCACTTT; CDR3 protein: CASSQDRGTPLHF
V gene: TRBV7-9; clone size: few; J gene: TRBJ1-2; D gene: .; CDR3 DNA: TGTGCCAGCAGACATACAGGGCAGGAGAATGGCTACACCTTC; CDR3 protein: CASRHTGQENGYTF
V gene: TRBV7-9; clone size: .; J gene: TRBJ1-1; D gene: .; CDR3 DNA: TGTGCCAGCAGCCAGAACATGGGGAGCGCTGAAGCTTTCTTT; CDR3 protein: CASSQNMGSAEAFF
V gene: TRBV13; clone size: .; J gene: TRBJ2-5; D gene: .; CDR3 DNA: TGTGCCAGCAGCCGTCTAGGGGCGGGGGAGACCCAGTACTTC; CDR3 protein: CASSRLGAGETQYF
V gene: TRBV6-6; clone size: .; J gene: TRBJ2-5; D gene: TRBD1; CDR3 DNA: TGTGCCAGCAGCAAACGCGGGACAGGGGGCCTCGGGGAGACCCAGTACTTC; CDR3 protein: CASSKRGTGGLGETQYF
V gene: TRBV7-2; clone size: few; J gene: TRBJ1-3; D gene: TRBD1; CDR3 DNA: TGTGCCAGCAGCGCAAACAGGGGAGTAAACACCATATATTTT; CDR3 protein: CASSANRGVNTIYF
V gene: TRBV7-2; clone size: few; J gene: TRBJ1-3; D gene: .; CDR3 DNA: TGTGCCAGCAGCCGGGAGGGCTCTGGAAACACCATATATTTT; CDR3 protein: CASSREGSGNTIYF
V gene: TRBV9; clone size: .; J gene: TRBJ2-3; D gene: TRBD2; CDR3 DNA: TGTGCCAGCAGCGTAGCCGGCGGGGGGTTAAGCACAGATACGCAGTATTTT; CDR3 protein: CASSVAGGGLSTDTQYF
V gene: TRBV24-1; clone size: many; J gene: TRBJ2-1; D gene: .; CDR3 DNA: TGTGCCACCAGTGACCGGTGGGTCCTAGGTGGTGAGCAGTTCTTC; CDR3 protein: CATSDRWVLGGEQFF
V gene: TRBV7-2; clone size: many; J gene: TRBJ2-5; D gene: .; CDR3 DNA: TGTGCCAGCAGCGCCGCGGGGGCCCAAGAGACCCAGTACTTC; CDR3 protein: CASSAAGAQETQYF
V gene: TRBV11-3; clone size: .; J gene: TRBJ2-3; D gene: .; CDR3 DNA: TGTGCCAGCAGCTTGAGGGGGGGCATCACAGATACGCAGTATTTT; CDR3 protein: CASSLRGGITDTQYF
V gene: TRBV5-1; clone size: many; J gene: TRBJ2-3; D gene: TRBD1; CDR3 DNA: TGCGCCAGCAGCTTGGATCCAGGGGGCTTAACAGATACGCAGTATTTT; CDR3 protein: CASSLDPGGLTDTQYF
V gene: TRBV5-1; clone size: few; J gene: TRBJ1-2; D gene: .; CDR3 DNA: TGCGCCAGCAGCTTAACGGCTACAGTCGCCTATGGCTACACCTTC; CDR3 protein: CASSLTATVAYGYTF
V gene: TRBV5-1; clone size: many; J gene: TRBJ2-5; D gene: .; CDR3 DNA: TGCGCCAGCAGCTTCAGGGTGGAAGAGACCCAGTACTTC; CDR3 protein: CASSFRVEETQYF
V gene: TRBV6-5; clone size: .; J gene: TRBJ1-1; D gene: .; CDR3 DNA: TGTGCCAGCAGCCGGTTGAGAAACACTGAAGCTTTCTTT; CDR3 protein: CASSRLRNTEAFF
V gene: TRBV3-1; clone size: few; J gene: TRBJ2-3; D gene: .; CDR3 DNA: TGTGCCAGCAGCCAAGGAACGGGGATACCAGATACGCAGTATTTT; CDR3 protein: CASSQGTGIPDTQYF
V gene: TRBV29-1; clone size: few; J gene: TRBJ1-1; D gene: .; CDR3 DNA: TGCAGCGTTGAAGCGCGGGGCTATGATAAAGCTTTCTTT; CDR3 protein: CSVEARGYDKAFF
V gene: TRBV4-3; clone size: few; J gene: TRBJ1-4; D gene: .; CDR3 DNA: TGCGCCAGCAGCCAAGAATATAGGACTAATGAAAAACTGTTTTTT; CDR3 protein: CASSQEYRTNEKLFF
V gene: TRBV7-2; clone size: .; J gene: TRBJ2-3; D gene: TRBD2; CDR3 DNA: TGTGCCAGCAGCACACTAGCGGGGAGCACAGATACGCAGTATTTT; CDR3 protein: CASSTLAGSTDTQYF
V gene: TRBV5-6; clone size: .; J gene: TRBJ1-6; D gene: .; CDR3 DNA: TGTGCCAGCAGCTTGGGCCGGGGTGATAATTCACCCCTCCACTTT; CDR3 protein: CASSLGRGDNSPLHF
V gene: TRBV29-1; clone size: .; J gene: TRBJ2-3; D gene: .; CDR3 DNA: TGCAGCGTTGAAATCCGGGGTAGCGCAGATACGCAGTATTTT; CDR3 protein: CSVEIRGSADTQYF
V gene: TRBV29-1; clone size: few; J gene: TRBJ1-1; D gene: .; CDR3 DNA: TGCAGCGTCGAATTAATCAACACTGAAGCTTTCTTT; CDR3 protein: CSVELINTEAFF
V gene: TRBV20-1; clone size: .; J gene: TRBJ2-1; D gene: TRBD2; CDR3 DNA: TGCAGTGCTAGTTGGCGGGGGGGCAATGAGCAGTTCTTC; CDR3 protein: CSASWRGGNEQFF
V gene: TRBV15; clone size: few; J gene: TRBJ1-3; D gene: .; CDR3 DNA: TGTGCCACCAGCAGCCGAACAGGTGCTCGAAACACCATATATTTT; CDR3 protein: CATSSRTGARNTIYF
V gene: TRBV6-6; clone size: few; J gene: TRBJ1-2; D gene: .; CDR3 DNA: TGTGCCAGCAGTTGGAACGGAGACTATGGCTACACCTTC; CDR3 protein: CASSWNGDYGYTF
V gene: TRBV27; clone size: few; J gene: TRBJ1-1; D gene: .; CDR3 DNA: TGTGCCAGCAGTTTATATTGGAACACTGAAGCTTTCTTT; CDR3 protein: CASSLYWNTEAFF
V gene: TRBV5-4; clone size: .; J gene: TRBJ2-3; D gene: .; CDR3 DNA: TGTGCCAGCAGCTTTGGCAGAATGGGCACAGATACGCAGTATTTT; CDR3 protein: CASSFGRMGTDTQYF
V gene: TRBV5-1; clone size: .; J gene: TRBJ1-1; D gene: .; CDR3 DNA: TGCGCCAGCAGCTTTCAGGATGAAGCTTTCTTT; CDR3 protein: CASSFQDEAFF
V gene: TRBV12-3/TRBV12-4; clone size: .; J gene: TRBJ2-7; D gene: .; CDR3 DNA: TGTGCCAGCAGTTTGGTCAGGACCCACGAGCAGTACTTC; CDR3 protein: CASSLVRTHEQYF
V gene: TRBV7-9; clone size: .; J gene: TRBJ2-4; D gene: .; CDR3 DNA: TGTGCCAGCAGCTTAGGTGAGGGGCTGAGCATTCAGTACTTC; CDR3 protein: CASSLGEGLSIQYF
V gene: TRBV12-3/TRBV12-4; clone size: .; J gene: TRBJ1-2; D gene: .; CDR3 DNA: TGTGCCAGCAGCCTAGGGGTTCTGGGGGCCAGAAGCTACACCTTC; CDR3 protein: CASSLGVLGARSYTF
V gene: TRBV12-3/TRBV12-4; clone size: few; J gene: TRBJ2-3; D gene: TRBD1; CDR3 DNA: TGTGCCAGCAGTCGGGACAGGCGGGATACGCAGTATTTT; CDR3 protein: CASSRDRRDTQYF
V gene: TRBV24-1; clone size: few; J gene: TRBJ2-5; D gene: .; CDR3 DNA: TGTGCCACCAGTGAACTAGACAGTTCAGAGACCCAGTACTTC; CDR3 protein: CATSELDSSETQYF
V gene: TRBV6-5; clone size: few; J gene: TRBJ1-2; D gene: TRBD1; CDR3 DNA: TGTGCCAGCAGTTTCTCGGGACAGTTCTATGGCTACACCTTC; CDR3 protein: CASSFSGQFYGYTF
V gene: TRBV4-2; clone size: few; J gene: TRBJ2-3; D gene: .; CDR3 DNA: TGTGCCAGCAGCCAAGTCAGCGACACAGATACGCAGTATTTT; CDR3 protein: CASSQVSDTDTQYF
V gene: TRBV6-2/TRBV6-3; clone size: few; J gene: TRBJ2-3; D gene: .; CDR3 DNA: TGTGCCAGCAGTTACCGGGCTACCGTCACAGATACGCAGTATTTT; CDR3 protein: CASSYRATVTDTQYF